What follows are 16 T cell receptor beta chains derived from one specimen sequenced in a study of shared clonotypes between healthy human individuals. Measured with immunoSEQ multiplex PCR; TCRdb has only the in-frame clones, and not every one. This sample has millions of clones, with approximately 94% found just once. Sequenced input: naive CD4+ T cells sorted from blood. The subset was: CD45RA+ positively selected. Source of these receptors: a man between 18 and 35 years old in good health.

About this clone: The same CDR3 can be traced to other DNA sequences in this sample. The chain is built from TRBV6-6 and TRBJ2-2; D gene unclear. The V end lost 2 bases, the J end lost 7 bases, and 2 bases lay between the germline ends. Germline CDR1 reads MNHNY; CDR2 reads SVGAGI (reference sequence). The CDR3 has 11 residues. The CDR3 DNA sequence: TGTGCCAGCAGTTACCGCGGGGAGCTGTTTTTT. Amino acid sequence: CASSYRGELFF.

The chain couples TRBV7-2 to TRBJ1-1; perhaps TRBD1 as D (6 bases). Per the germline V gene, CDR1 is SGHTA and CDR2 is FQGNSA. V was cut by 4 bases and J by 3 bases, with 15 bases left in between. This CDR3 has 15 residues. The CDR3 region is CASSSTGRGDTEAFF. In DNA form, the CDR3 reads TGTGCCAGCAGCTCCACAGGGAGGGGGGACACTGAAGCTTTCTTT.

The J gene is TRBJ2-5, the V gene TRBV7-2; 11 bases are a match to TRBD2. Germline trimming cut 4 bases from V and 5 bases from J; bases unmatched to any gene: 12. The CDR3 length is 17 residues. Germline-derived CDR1 and CDR2 are SGHTA and FQGNSA. CDR3 protein: CASSSLSGRAVVETQYF. CDR3 nucleotide sequence: TGTGCCAGCAGCTCCCTTAGCGGGAGGGCCGTTGTTGAGACCCAGTACTTC.

The CDR3 loop is CASSLLRTSGSLGETQYF. For the CDR3, the DNA is TGTGCCAGCAGCTTACTGCGGACTAGCGGGAGTCTCGGCGAGACCCAGTACTTC. The rearrangement joins TRBV11-2 to TRBJ2-5, with TRBD2 identical over 13 bases. Germline lookup yields CDR1 SGHAT and CDR2 FQNNGV. Unmatched junction bases numbered 11, after V lost 2 bases and J lost 5 bases. This CDR3 contains 18 residues.

This clone was picked up one time. The V and J genes are TRBV18 and TRBJ2-7; D gene uncertain. The CDR3 loop spans 12 amino acids. Trimming removed 8 bases from V and 0 bases from J, with 8 bases in between. In germline, CDR1 is KGHSH, CDR2 LQKENI. In nucleotides, the CDR3 is TGTGCCAGCAAAGGGTCCTCCTACGAGCAGTACTTC. This codes for CASKGSSYEQYF. Combining the CDR3 with reference TRBV18 and TRBJ2-7 gives the whole variable domain NAGVMQNPRHLVRRRGQEARLRCSPMKGHSHVYWYRQLPEEGLKFMVYLQKENIIDESGMPKERFSAEFPKEGPSILRIQQVVRGDSAAYFCASKGSSYEQYFGPGTRLTVT.

With regard to this clone: Other DNA sequences from this sample encode an identical CDR3 as well. The chain joins TRBV5-1 to TRBJ2-6; perhaps TRBD1 as D (5 bases). Looked up from germline, CDR1 is SGHRS and CDR2 is YFSETQ. V lost 0 bases and J 1 base, leaving 8 bases between the germline ends. CDR3 length: 16 residues. CDR3 sequence reads: CASSLEGPSGANVLTF. CDR3 DNA: TGCGCCAGCAGCTTGGAGGGGCCGTCTGGGGCCAACGTCCTGACTTTC.

This clone was counted a few times. The J gene is TRBJ1-5, the V gene TRBV18; weak D call: TRBD1 (5 bases). Germline CDR1 and CDR2: KGHSH and LQKENI. V was pared by 1 base and J by 2 bases, with 9 bases between. This CDR3 region has 15 residues. The CDR3 nucleotides read TGTGCCAGCTCACCACAGGGGATGGGCAATCAGCCCCAGCATTTT. This translates into CASSPQGMGNQPQHF.

The chain links TRBV5-1 to TRBJ1-3; D is uncertain. The CDR3 is 14 residues long. The germline V gene has CDR1 SGHRS and CDR2 YFSETQ. The V end was cut by 2 bases, the J end by 0 bases, with 6 bases between. CDR3 sequence: CASSFGFSGNTIYF. The CDR3 DNA reads as TGCGCCAGCAGCTTTGGTTTCTCTGGAAACACCATATATTTT. Variable domain in full (rest from reference TRBV5-1 and TRBJ1-3): KAGVTQTPRYLIKTRGQQVTLSCSPISGHRSVSWYQQTPGQGLQFLFEYFSETQRNKGNFPGRFSGRQFSNSRSEMNVSTLELGDSALYLCASSFGFSGNTIYFGEGSWLTVV.

The chain links TRBV2 to TRBJ2-5; D is possibly TRBD1 or TRBD2 (5 bases each). Trimming took 5 bases from V and 5 from J, leaving 15 bases between them. Germline V CDR1 and CDR2: SNHLY, FYNNEI. This CDR3 is built from 14 residues. DNA for the CDR3: TGTGCCAGCAGTTGGGACGACCTGGGGGAGACCCAGTACTTC. It yields the protein CASSWDDLGETQYF.

The chain combines TRBV5-4 with TRBJ1-2; D gene unclear. CDR3 length: 15 amino acids. Looked up from germline, CDR1 is SGHNT and CDR2 is YYREEE (reference sequence). V was shortened by 3 bases and J by 4 bases, with 16 bases between the two germline ends. The CDR3 region is CASSSPGVVGYGYTF. The CDR3 DNA is TGTGCCAGCAGCTCACCCGGGGTGGTAGGCTATGGCTACACCTTC.

The chain couples TRBV29-1 to TRBJ2-7, with a possible D match to TRBD1 (6 bases). Trimming took 6 bases from V and 1 from J, leaving 19 bases between them. Germline V gene sequence: CDR1 SQVTM, CDR2 ANQGSEA. This CDR3 comprises 15 residues. The CDR3, as DNA: TGCAGCGTAGGGACATACGGGATTCCTTCCTACGAGCAGTACTTC. Protein sequence: CSVGTYGIPSYEQYF.

This chain joins TRBV19 and TRBJ1-3; 9 bases match TRBD1. Germline assignment: CDR1 LNHDA and CDR2 SQIVND (reference sequence). This CDR3 has 14 residues. Trimming at V came to 7 bases and at J to 7 bases, leaving 8 bases not matched to a gene. DNA of the CDR3: TGTGCCAGTACCCGGACAGGGGACATCAACACCATATATTTT. The encoded protein is CASTRTGDINTIYF.

Note on this clone: Distinct nucleotide sequences in the sample also encode this CDR3. The chain links TRBV6-1 to TRBJ1-1; no clear D. V dropped 1 base and J dropped 1 base, with 7 bases sitting between them. Germline CDR1 reads MNHNS; CDR2 reads SASEGT. The CDR3 extends over 14 amino acids. The CDR3 loop is CASSEGGPNTEAFF. DNA for the CDR3: TGTGCCAGCAGTGAAGGAGGACCGAACACTGAAGCTTTCTTT.

The chain links TRBV6-6 to TRBJ1-4; D is ambiguous. Germline V gene data show CDR1 as MNHNY and CDR2 as SVGAGI (reference sequence). The V end was cut by 7 bases, the J end by 7 bases, with 13 bases between. The CDR3 contains 13 residues. The CDR3 DNA sequence: TGTGCCAGCATGGAGGGTAGCATTGAAAAACTGTTTTTT. This gives the protein CASMEGSIEKLFF.

The CDR3 sequence is CASSLGRETQYF. CDR3 nucleotides: TGTGCCAGCAGCCTCGGGAGGGAGACCCAGTACTTC. The V and J genes are TRBV7-8 and TRBJ2-5; 7 nucleotides align to TRBD2. The CDR3 consists of 12 residues. Germline assignment: CDR1 SGHVS and CDR2 FQNEAQ. J gave up 5 bases and V 5 bases, and 2 bases lay outside the gene matches. Complete variable domain (other parts from reference TRBV7-8 and TRBJ2-5): GAGVSQSPRYKVAKRGQDVALRCDPISGHVSLFWYQQALGQGPEFLTYFQNEAQLDKSGLPSDRFFAERPEGSVSTLKIQRTQQEDSAVYLCASSLGRETQYFGPGTRLLVL.

The chain has TRBV28 and TRBJ1-4; D gene unclear. Per germline, CDR1 MDHEN and CDR2 SYDVKM. The CDR3 runs to 14 residues. V gave up 6 bases and J gave up 8 bases, with 16 bases separating them. The CDR3 nucleotides are TGTGCCAGCAGCTCAGGAGCACTTGGGGAAAAACTGTTTTTT. This translates into CASSSGALGEKLFF.